This TCR beta chain is drawn from a study of blood T cell repertoires in COVID-19. Study-level information: The United States, Italy and Spain were the sources of the acute and convalescent COVID-19 samples. The cDNA or gDNA used as material had been derived from T cells, B-cell-depleted T cells, or PBMCs.

Original processing notes: Amplification with reference gene primers provided the estimates of nucleated cell counts. Libraries were prepared by immunoSEQ multiplex PCR; TCRdb keeps only in-frame clonotypes and omits some of them. Clonal size and the V and J genes are those of that table, whereas D and trimming came from the DNA. Of approximately 140,000 clones listed, roughly nine tenths are singletons. Germline V gives CDR1 SGDLS, CDR2 YYNGEE. J was trimmed by 3 bases and V by 0 bases; bases with no gene match: 3. The CDR3 is 15 residues long. To note about this clone: Other DNA sequences in this specimen translate into the identical CDR3.

What was sequenced was peripheral blood. The rearrangement joins TRBV9 to TRBJ2-3; 8 bases align to TRBD2. The origin of this receptor is a woman aged 55-70 years with active or convalescent COVID-19. CDR3 in amino acids: CASSVAGGLTDTQYF. CDR3 DNA sequence: TGTGCCAGCAGCGTAGCGGGGGGGCTTACAGATACGCAGTATTTT.